This T cell receptor (beta chain) was captured by sequencing in a study of blood T cell repertoires in COVID-19. Study in general: T cells, B-cell-depleted T cells, or PBMCs provided the cDNA or gDNA that served as material.

The germline V gene encodes CDR1 MRHNA and CDR2 SNTAGT. Trimming removed 2 bases from V and 4 bases from J, with 7 bases in between. The CDR3 extends over 13 amino acids. This clone was seen only once. Methods used by the authors: Using reference gene primer amplification, nucleated cell counts were estimated. Using immunoSEQ multiplex PCR, the repertoire was profiled, and TCRdb retains in-frame clones only, with some absent. D and trimming come from the DNA, and the V and J calls and clone size come from that table. The sample records roughly 43,000 clones, more than 65% being singletons. This receptor was taken from a woman aged 55-69 years with acute or convalescent COVID-19. Sequenced: peripheral blood. This chain connects TRBV6-4 to TRBJ2-3; D ambiguous. CDR3 nucleotide sequence: TGTGCCAGCAGTGACCAGGCCGCAGATACGCAGTATTTT. Its protein is CASSDQAADTQYF.